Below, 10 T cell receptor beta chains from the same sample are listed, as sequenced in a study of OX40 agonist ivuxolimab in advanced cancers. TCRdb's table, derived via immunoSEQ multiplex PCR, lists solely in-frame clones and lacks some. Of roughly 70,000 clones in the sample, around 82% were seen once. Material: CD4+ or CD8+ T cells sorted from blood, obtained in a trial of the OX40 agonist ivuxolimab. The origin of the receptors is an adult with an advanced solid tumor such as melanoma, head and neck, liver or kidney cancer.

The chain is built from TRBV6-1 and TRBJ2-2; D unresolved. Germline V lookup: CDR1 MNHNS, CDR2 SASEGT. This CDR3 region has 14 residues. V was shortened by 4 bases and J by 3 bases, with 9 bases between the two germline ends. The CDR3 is CASSGGRDTGELFF. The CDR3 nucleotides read TGTGCCAGCAGTGGAGGAAGGGACACCGGGGAGCTGTTTTTT.

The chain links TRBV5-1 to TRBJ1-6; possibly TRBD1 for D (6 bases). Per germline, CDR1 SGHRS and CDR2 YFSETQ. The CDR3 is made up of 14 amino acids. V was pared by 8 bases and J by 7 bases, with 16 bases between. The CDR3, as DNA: TGCGCCAGTGCGGGGGCCCAGCGGAATTCACCCCTCCACTTT. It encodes CASAGAQRNSPLHF.

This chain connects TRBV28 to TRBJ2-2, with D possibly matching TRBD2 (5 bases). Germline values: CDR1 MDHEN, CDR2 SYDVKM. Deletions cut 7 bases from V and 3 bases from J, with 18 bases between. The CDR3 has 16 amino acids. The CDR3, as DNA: TGTGCCAGCATCGGACCAAAATCGCGGGACACCGGGGAGCTGTTTTTT. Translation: CASIGPKSRDTGELFF.

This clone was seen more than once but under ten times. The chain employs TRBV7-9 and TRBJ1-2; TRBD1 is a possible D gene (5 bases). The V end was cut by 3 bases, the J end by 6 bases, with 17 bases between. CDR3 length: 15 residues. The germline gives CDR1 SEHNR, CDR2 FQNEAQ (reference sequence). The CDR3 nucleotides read TGTGCCAGCAGCTTCGTGGAAGGCAGGGACGATGGCTACACCTTC. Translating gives CASSFVEGRDDGYTF.

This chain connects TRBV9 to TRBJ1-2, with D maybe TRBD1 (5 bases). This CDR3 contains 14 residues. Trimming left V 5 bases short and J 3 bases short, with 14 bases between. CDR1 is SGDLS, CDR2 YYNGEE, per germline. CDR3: CASRRDSGDYGYTF. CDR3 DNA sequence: TGTGCCAGCAGGAGGGACTCGGGGGACTATGGCTACACCTTC.

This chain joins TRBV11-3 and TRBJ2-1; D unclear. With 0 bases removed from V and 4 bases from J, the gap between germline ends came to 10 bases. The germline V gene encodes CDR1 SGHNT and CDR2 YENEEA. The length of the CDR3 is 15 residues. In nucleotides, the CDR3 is TGTGCCAGCAGCTTAGATCCGTCGACTTACAATGAGCAGTTCTTC. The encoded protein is CASSLDPSTYNEQFF. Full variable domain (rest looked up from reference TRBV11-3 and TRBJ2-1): EAGVVQSPRYKIIEKKQPVAFWCNPISGHNTLYWYLQNLGQGPELLIRYENEEAVDDSQLPKDRFSAERLKGVDSTLKIQPAELGDSAVYLCASSLDPSTYNEQFFGPGTRLTVL.

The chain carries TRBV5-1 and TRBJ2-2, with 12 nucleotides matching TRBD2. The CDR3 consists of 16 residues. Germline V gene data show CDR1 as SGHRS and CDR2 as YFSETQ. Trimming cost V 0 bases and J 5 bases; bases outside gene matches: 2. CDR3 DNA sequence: TGCGCCAGCAGCTTGGAACTAGCGGGAGGTACCGGGGAGCTGTTTTTT. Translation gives CASSLELAGGTGELFF.

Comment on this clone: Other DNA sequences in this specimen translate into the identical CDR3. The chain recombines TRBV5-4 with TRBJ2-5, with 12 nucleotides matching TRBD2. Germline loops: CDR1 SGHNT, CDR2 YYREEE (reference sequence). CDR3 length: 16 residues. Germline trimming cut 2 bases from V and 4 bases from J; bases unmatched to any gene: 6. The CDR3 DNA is TGTGCCAGCAGCTTCCGGCTAGCGGGAGGGGGAGAGACCCAGTACTTC. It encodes CASSFRLAGGGETQYF.

The CDR3 is CASSLGRNNEQFF. The CDR3 region has the DNA TGTGCCAGCAGCTTGGGCCGGAACAATGAGCAGTTCTTC. The V and J genes are TRBV7-2 and TRBJ2-1; D uncertain. V was shortened by 3 bases and J by 5 bases, with 8 bases between the two germline ends. The CDR3 totals 13 residues. Germline values: CDR1 SGHTA, CDR2 FQGNSA.

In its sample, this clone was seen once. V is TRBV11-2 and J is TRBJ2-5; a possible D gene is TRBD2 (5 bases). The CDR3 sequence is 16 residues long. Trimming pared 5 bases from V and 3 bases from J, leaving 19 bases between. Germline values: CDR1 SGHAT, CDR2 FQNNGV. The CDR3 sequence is CASSPGLSRAKETQYF. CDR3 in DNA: TGTGCCAGCAGCCCTGGACTCTCACGGGCCAAAGAGACCCAGTACTTC.